This is a list of T cell receptor beta chains from one sample in a study of T cell changes during pregnancy in multiple sclerosis. Repertoires were generated with immunoSEQ multiplex PCR, while TCRdb's copy carries only in-frame clones and drops some. The table has about 38,000 clones, 85% to 95% seen once. The input for sequencing was CD4+ T cells from peripheral blood mononuclear cells, taken in the third trimester of pregnancy. Receptors originate from a female donor in good health, enrolled as a control in a pregnancy study. Both conserved end residues are part of each CDR3. D genes are given only for firm matches. Clone size is given for some rows only: seen once, a few or many times, or a class if the clone is expanded.

cdr3_nt: TGTGCCAGCAGCTCAAGGAGGGGTGAAAACTATGGCTACACCTTC; cdr3_aa: CASSSRRGENYGYTF; clone_size: -; d_call: -; v_call: TRBV7-2; j_call: TRBJ1-2; cdr3_length: 15
cdr3_nt: TGTGCCAGCAGCCCCGACTTGAAAGAGACCCAGTACTTC; cdr3_aa: CASSPDLKETQYF; clone_size: -; d_call: -; v_call: TRBV11-2; j_call: TRBJ2-5; cdr3_length: 13
cdr3_nt: TGTGCCAGCAGCGCGCGGGGCAGCAATTCACCCCTCCACTTT; cdr3_aa: CASSARGSNSPLHF; clone_size: -; d_call: -; v_call: TRBV9; j_call: TRBJ1-6; cdr3_length: 14
cdr3_nt: TGTGCCAGCAGCCCTCGACAGGGACCATACGAGCAGTACTTC; cdr3_aa: CASSPRQGPYEQYF; clone_size: once; d_call: TRBD1; v_call: TRBV11-3; j_call: TRBJ2-7; cdr3_length: 14
cdr3_nt: TGTGCCAGTAGTAGGGGGCCTAGGGACTCCTACGAGCAGTACTTC; cdr3_aa: CASSRGPRDSYEQYF; clone_size: -; d_call: -; v_call: TRBV19; j_call: TRBJ2-7; cdr3_length: 15
cdr3_nt: TGTGCCAGCAGCTCCGGGGGGAGTGAGCAGTTCTTC; cdr3_aa: CASSSGGSEQFF; clone_size: -; d_call: TRBD2; v_call: TRBV7-2; j_call: TRBJ2-1; cdr3_length: 12
cdr3_nt: TGCGCCAGCAGTGAGTTTTCCGGGAGCCTTGAAAAACTGTTTTTT; cdr3_aa: CASSEFSGSLEKLFF; clone_size: once; d_call: -; v_call: TRBV10-1; j_call: TRBJ1-4; cdr3_length: 15
cdr3_nt: TGTGCCAGCAGCTGGGACAGGGGTGAAAAACTGTTTTTT; cdr3_aa: CASSWDRGEKLFF; clone_size: -; d_call: TRBD1; v_call: TRBV5-8; j_call: TRBJ1-4; cdr3_length: 13
cdr3_nt: TGCGCCAGCAGCCCGGTACAGGGTTACTACACTGAAGCTTTCTTT; cdr3_aa: CASSPVQGYYTEAFF; clone_size: -; d_call: -; v_call: TRBV5-1; j_call: TRBJ1-1; cdr3_length: 15
cdr3_nt: TGTGCCAGCAGTGAAAGGAGCGTTAGCGGGACTGAGCAGTTCTTC; cdr3_aa: CASSERSVSGTEQFF; clone_size: -; d_call: TRBD2; v_call: TRBV2; j_call: TRBJ2-1; cdr3_length: 15
cdr3_nt: TGTGCCAGCAGCAGATTTGGGACAGGGTCCCACCTGGGGGGCTACACCTTC; cdr3_aa: CASSRFGTGSHLGGYTF; clone_size: -; d_call: TRBD1; v_call: TRBV11-2; j_call: TRBJ1-2; cdr3_length: 17
cdr3_nt: TGTGCCAGCTCACAGACAGGGGGCCACGAGCAGTACTTC; cdr3_aa: CASSQTGGHEQYF; clone_size: few; d_call: TRBD1; v_call: TRBV18; j_call: TRBJ2-7; cdr3_length: 13
cdr3_nt: TGTGCCAGCAGCGGGAGCGGGGGCTACAATGAGCAGTTCTTC; cdr3_aa: CASSGSGGYNEQFF; clone_size: -; d_call: TRBD2; v_call: TRBV7-2; j_call: TRBJ2-1; cdr3_length: 14
cdr3_nt: TGTGCCACCAGCAGAGAGGGACTGACGAACACTGAAGCTTTCTTT; cdr3_aa: CATSREGLTNTEAFF; clone_size: -; d_call: -; v_call: TRBV15; j_call: TRBJ1-1; cdr3_length: 15
cdr3_nt: TGTGCCAGCAGCCCCGCCGCGGTCCCCCGGGGCTACACCTTC; cdr3_aa: CASSPAAVPRGYTF; clone_size: -; d_call: -; v_call: TRBV7-2; j_call: TRBJ1-2; cdr3_length: 14
cdr3_nt: TGTGCCAGCAGCCCTACTTACGGGATGAACACTGAAGCTTTCTTT; cdr3_aa: CASSPTYGMNTEAFF; clone_size: -; d_call: -; v_call: TRBV25-1; j_call: TRBJ1-1; cdr3_length: 15
cdr3_nt: TGTGCCAGCAGCTCTGGGGCTGCCCACACCGGGGAGCTGTTTTTT; cdr3_aa: CASSSGAAHTGELFF; clone_size: once; d_call: -; v_call: TRBV2; j_call: TRBJ2-2; cdr3_length: 15
cdr3_nt: TGTGCCAGCAGTTTACTCGGGAGGGCCGGGACCGGGGAGCTGTTTTTT; cdr3_aa: CASSLLGRAGTGELFF; clone_size: -; d_call: TRBD2; v_call: TRBV28; j_call: TRBJ2-2; cdr3_length: 16
cdr3_nt: TGTGCCAGCAGCGTAGCGGGGGGCAATCAGCCCCAGCATTTT; cdr3_aa: CASSVAGGNQPQHF; clone_size: -; d_call: -; v_call: TRBV9; j_call: TRBJ1-5; cdr3_length: 14
cdr3_nt: TGTGCCAGCAGCCCGGGACTAGTGATAGGGACAGATACGCAGTATTTT; cdr3_aa: CASSPGLVIGTDTQYF; clone_size: -; d_call: TRBD2; v_call: TRBV5-8; j_call: TRBJ2-3; cdr3_length: 16
cdr3_nt: TGTGCCTTCTCACGGGGGGGAGGGCCGATGGAGACCCAGTACTTC; cdr3_aa: CAFSRGGGPMETQYF; clone_size: -; d_call: TRBD2; v_call: TRBV6-9; j_call: TRBJ2-5; cdr3_length: 15
cdr3_nt: TGTGCCAGCAGCATCGAGACAGGGACCATATATTTT; cdr3_aa: CASSIETGTIYF; clone_size: -; d_call: TRBD1; v_call: TRBV7-8; j_call: TRBJ1-3; cdr3_length: 12
cdr3_nt: TGTGCCATCAGTAAACCGGGATCCAATGAAGCTTTCTTT; cdr3_aa: CAISKPGSNEAFF; clone_size: -; d_call: -; v_call: TRBV10-3; j_call: TRBJ1-1; cdr3_length: 13
cdr3_nt: TGCGCCAGCAGCTACCCAGACAGGGTGGGGGAGACCCAGTACTTC; cdr3_aa: CASSYPDRVGETQYF; clone_size: once; d_call: TRBD1; v_call: TRBV5-1; j_call: TRBJ2-5; cdr3_length: 15
cdr3_nt: TGTGCCAGCAGTTTTGGGAGCTCCTACGAGCAGTACTTC; cdr3_aa: CASSFGSSYEQYF; clone_size: -; d_call: -; v_call: TRBV28; j_call: TRBJ2-7; cdr3_length: 13
cdr3_nt: TGTGCCAGCAGCCCGACGGGGGCTGAAGCTTTCTTT; cdr3_aa: CASSPTGAEAFF; clone_size: -; d_call: -; v_call: TRBV6-6; j_call: TRBJ1-1; cdr3_length: 12
cdr3_nt: TGCGCCAGCAGCCCAACGGGCTCTGGGGCCAACGTCCTGACTTTC; cdr3_aa: CASSPTGSGANVLTF; clone_size: -; d_call: -; v_call: TRBV5-1; j_call: TRBJ2-6; cdr3_length: 15
cdr3_nt: TGCGCCAGCAGCCAAGCGTACAGCGGGGGCGCAGATACGCAGTATTTT; cdr3_aa: CASSQAYSGGADTQYF; clone_size: -; d_call: TRBD2; v_call: TRBV4-1; j_call: TRBJ2-3; cdr3_length: 16
cdr3_nt: TGTGCCAGCAGAACCCTACAGGGTATGAGCTACGAGCAGTACTTC; cdr3_aa: CASRTLQGMSYEQYF; clone_size: -; d_call: -; v_call: TRBV11-2; j_call: TRBJ2-7; cdr3_length: 15
cdr3_nt: TGTGCCAGCAGCGTACAGGGGGCCTACGAGCAGTACTTC; cdr3_aa: CASSVQGAYEQYF; clone_size: -; d_call: TRBD1; v_call: TRBV5-5; j_call: TRBJ2-7; cdr3_length: 13
cdr3_nt: TGTGCCAGCTCACCCCCGACAGGGTCGAACACTGAAGCTTTCTTT; cdr3_aa: CASSPPTGSNTEAFF; clone_size: -; d_call: TRBD1; v_call: TRBV18; j_call: TRBJ1-1; cdr3_length: 15
cdr3_nt: TGTGCCAGCAGTGCTCGACAGCCGGCGAACACTGAAGCTTTCTTT; cdr3_aa: CASSARQPANTEAFF; clone_size: -; d_call: -; v_call: TRBV6-1; j_call: TRBJ1-1; cdr3_length: 15
cdr3_nt: TGTGCCTCCCAAGGGGTGAACACTGAAGCTTTCTTT; cdr3_aa: CASQGVNTEAFF; clone_size: once; d_call: -; v_call: TRBV30; j_call: TRBJ1-1; cdr3_length: 12
cdr3_nt: TGTGCCAGCAGCTTAGCCAATCCCACAGGGGTCACTGAAGCTTTCTTT; cdr3_aa: CASSLANPTGVTEAFF; clone_size: -; d_call: TRBD1; v_call: TRBV7-8; j_call: TRBJ1-1; cdr3_length: 16
cdr3_nt: TGTGCCAGCAGCCCAAGGACTAGCGGGAGGGCGGGAGAGACCCAGTACTTC; cdr3_aa: CASSPRTSGRAGETQYF; clone_size: -; d_call: TRBD2; v_call: TRBV5-6; j_call: TRBJ2-5; cdr3_length: 17
cdr3_nt: TGTGCCAGCACCATAGACGGGGTACAAGAGACCCAGTACTTC; cdr3_aa: CASTIDGVQETQYF; clone_size: -; d_call: -; v_call: TRBV7-9; j_call: TRBJ2-5; cdr3_length: 14
cdr3_nt: TGTGCCAGCAGGCGGGGACAGGACTATGGCTACACCTTC; cdr3_aa: CASRRGQDYGYTF; clone_size: -; d_call: TRBD1; v_call: TRBV5-4; j_call: TRBJ1-2; cdr3_length: 13
cdr3_nt: TGTGCCAGCAGCTATTCGGCTAGCGGGGGGAATGAGCAGTTCTTC; cdr3_aa: CASSYSASGGNEQFF; clone_size: -; d_call: TRBD2; v_call: TRBV6-6; j_call: TRBJ2-1; cdr3_length: 15
cdr3_nt: TGTGCCCATGCGGGGGTCACAGATACGCAGTATTTT; cdr3_aa: CAHAGVTDTQYF; clone_size: -; d_call: TRBD2; v_call: TRBV30; j_call: TRBJ2-3; cdr3_length: 12
cdr3_nt: TGTGCCAGCAGGCGGGCGGGCCCAAGGGGAAACACCATATATTTT; cdr3_aa: CASRRAGPRGNTIYF; clone_size: once; d_call: -; v_call: TRBV6-1; j_call: TRBJ1-3; cdr3_length: 15
cdr3_nt: TGCAGCGCCTCAGGACTAGCGGGAGTAGGGGAGCAGTACTTC; cdr3_aa: CSASGLAGVGEQYF; clone_size: -; d_call: TRBD2; v_call: TRBV29-1; j_call: TRBJ2-7; cdr3_length: 14
cdr3_nt: TGTGCCATCCCACTAGCGGGAGGAGAGACCCAGTACTTC; cdr3_aa: CAIPLAGGETQYF; clone_size: -; d_call: TRBD2; v_call: TRBV7-9; j_call: TRBJ2-5; cdr3_length: 13
cdr3_nt: TGTGCCAGCAGTTACGAGGGACAGGGACCTAGCGGGATATACTTC; cdr3_aa: CASSYEGQGPSGIYF; clone_size: -; d_call: -; v_call: TRBV6-5; j_call: TRBJ2-7; cdr3_length: 15
cdr3_nt: TGTGCCAGCAGATTCCGGGACAGGGGGTTCTCTGAAGCTTTCTTT; cdr3_aa: CASRFRDRGFSEAFF; clone_size: few; d_call: TRBD1; v_call: TRBV7-2; j_call: TRBJ1-1; cdr3_length: 15
cdr3_nt: TGTGCCATCAGCCCCTCGTCCAATGAGCAGTTCTTC; cdr3_aa: CAISPSSNEQFF; clone_size: -; d_call: -; v_call: TRBV10-3; j_call: TRBJ2-1; cdr3_length: 12
cdr3_nt: TGTGCCAGCAGCCCCCGTTTTCGAAAGGAGGAGACCCAGTACTTC; cdr3_aa: CASSPRFRKEETQYF; clone_size: -; d_call: -; v_call: TRBV7-9; j_call: TRBJ2-5; cdr3_length: 15
cdr3_nt: TGTGCCAGCAGCCAAGCCGGACTAGCGGGAGGATCGGGTGAGCAGTTCTTC; cdr3_aa: CASSQAGLAGGSGEQFF; clone_size: -; d_call: TRBD2; v_call: TRBV4-2; j_call: TRBJ2-1; cdr3_length: 17